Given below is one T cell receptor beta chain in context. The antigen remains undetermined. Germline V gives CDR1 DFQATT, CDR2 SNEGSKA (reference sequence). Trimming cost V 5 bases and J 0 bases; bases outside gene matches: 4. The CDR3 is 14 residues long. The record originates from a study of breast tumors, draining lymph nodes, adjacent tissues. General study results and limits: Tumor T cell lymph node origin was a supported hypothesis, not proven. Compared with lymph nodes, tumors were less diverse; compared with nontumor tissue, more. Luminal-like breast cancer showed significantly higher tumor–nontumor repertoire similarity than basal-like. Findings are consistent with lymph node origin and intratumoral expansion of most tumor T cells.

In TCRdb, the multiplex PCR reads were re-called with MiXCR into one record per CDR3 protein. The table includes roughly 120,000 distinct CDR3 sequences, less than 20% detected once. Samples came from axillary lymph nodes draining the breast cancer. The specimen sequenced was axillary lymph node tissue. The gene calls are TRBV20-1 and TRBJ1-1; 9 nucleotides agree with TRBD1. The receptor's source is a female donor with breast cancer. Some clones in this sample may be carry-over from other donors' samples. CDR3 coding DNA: TGCAGTGCTTCCAGGACAGGGGTGAACACTGAAGCTTTCTTT. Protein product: CSASRTGVNTEAFF.